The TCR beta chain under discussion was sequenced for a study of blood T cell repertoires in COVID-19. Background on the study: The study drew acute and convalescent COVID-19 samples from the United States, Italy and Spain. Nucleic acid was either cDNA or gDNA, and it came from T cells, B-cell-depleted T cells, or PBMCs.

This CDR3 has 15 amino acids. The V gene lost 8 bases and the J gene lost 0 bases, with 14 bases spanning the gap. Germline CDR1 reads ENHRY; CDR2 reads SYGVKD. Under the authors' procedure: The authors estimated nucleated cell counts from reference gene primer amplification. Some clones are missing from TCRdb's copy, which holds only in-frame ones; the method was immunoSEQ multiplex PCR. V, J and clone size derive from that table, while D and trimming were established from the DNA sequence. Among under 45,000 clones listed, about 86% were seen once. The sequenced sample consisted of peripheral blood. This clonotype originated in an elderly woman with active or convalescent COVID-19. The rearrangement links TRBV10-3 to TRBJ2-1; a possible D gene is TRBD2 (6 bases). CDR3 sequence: CAICPGDGSYNEQFF. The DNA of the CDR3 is TGTGCCATCTGCCCGGGAGACGGCTCCTACAATGAGCAGTTCTTC.